Sequencing of this T cell receptor (beta chain) was carried out in a study of CD8+CD57+ T cells in acquired aplastic anemia. Study information: Sorting CD4+ and CD8+ cells gave DNA averaging 3.2 ug. Study outcomes and limitations: Between the patient and control groups, CD8+ Simpson's diversity did not differ significantly.

In its sample, this clonotype was seen many times. As yet, its antigen is unknown. Trimming stripped 0 bases from V and 8 bases from J, with 13 bases between. The CDR3 loop spans 14 amino acids. CDR1 and CDR2 (germline): LNHNV, YYDKDF (reference sequence). It was patients with CD8+CD57+ cell expansion by flow cytometry who were chosen for sequencing. Genomic DNA, the template, was used for profiling of the TCR beta VDJ and CDR3. TCRdb fed the reads into MiXCR, producing one record per CDR3 protein. This sample has 200,000 or so distinct CDR3 sequences, with around 45% found just once. The rearrangement uses TRBV15 and TRBJ1-2, with D possibly being TRBD1 (6 bases). The source is a human donor with aplastic anemia. Sequenced sample: sorted CD4+, CD8+, or CD8+CD57+ T cells (not recorded which) from PBMCs. Here the CDR3 DNA reads TGTGCCACCAGCAGAGATCTAACAGGGTACGGCTACACCTTC. Protein product: CATSRDLTGYGYTF. Looking up the rest from reference TRBV15 and TRBJ1-2 gives the full variable domain: DAMVIQNPRYQVTQFGKPVTLSCSQTLNHNVMYWYQQKSSQAPKLLFHYYDKDFNNEADTPDNFQSRRPNTSFCFLDIRSPGLGDTAMYLCATSRDLTGYGYTFGSGTRLTVV.